Listed below are T cell receptor beta chains from one sample, sequenced in a study of shared clonotypes between healthy human individuals. Sequencing was performed with immunoSEQ multiplex PCR; in TCRdb, only in-frame clones are kept and a portion is missing. The sample holds about 700,000 clones, under 95% seen once. The sample was naive CD8+ T cells sorted from blood. All receptors come from a man aged 25-40 years in good health. CDR3s include the opening cysteine and the closing phenylalanine or tryptophan. A D gene is named only where the DNA matches it firmly. A row's size may be missing; if present it is once, few, many or a size class.

CDR3 DNA: TGCAGCGTTGAATCCAGGGGGCGTACCTACGAGCAGTACTTC
CDR3 protein: CSVESRGRTYEQYF
V gene: TRBV29-1
J gene: TRBJ2-7
D gene: TRBD1
clone size: few

CDR3 DNA: TGTGCCAGCATGGGCGGGAGAGGTTGGAATGAGCAGTTCTTC
CDR3 protein: CASMGGRGWNEQFF
V gene: TRBV28
J gene: TRBJ2-1
D gene: TRBD2
clone size: NA

CDR3 DNA: TGTGCCAGCAGCCAAGATATCGGTGGAGCGGAATACCAAGAGACCCAGTACTTC
CDR3 protein: CASSQDIGGAEYQETQYF
V gene: TRBV14
J gene: TRBJ2-5
D gene: NA
clone size: NA

CDR3 DNA: TGCGCCAGCAGCGAAGACAGGTCCGCGGGTGGCTACACCTTC
CDR3 protein: CASSEDRSAGGYTF
V gene: TRBV4-3
J gene: TRBJ1-2
D gene: NA
clone size: NA

CDR3 DNA: TGTGCCAGCAGCTTTCGGCCCAGGGTCTCAGACGAGCAGTACTTC
CDR3 protein: CASSFRPRVSDEQYF
V gene: TRBV7-9
J gene: TRBJ2-7
D gene: NA
clone size: NA

CDR3 DNA: TGTGCCAGCAGCCAAGATCTGTGGGGTGACGGAAACACCATATATTTT
CDR3 protein: CASSQDLWGDGNTIYF
V gene: TRBV4-2
J gene: TRBJ1-3
D gene: NA
clone size: NA

CDR3 DNA: TGTGCCAGCAGTGATCGTACGGGGATCAATCAGCCCCAGCATTTT
CDR3 protein: CASSDRTGINQPQHF
V gene: TRBV27
J gene: TRBJ1-5
D gene: NA
clone size: NA

CDR3 DNA: TGTGCCAGCAGCAAGGACAGGCCCCCCGACGCCGGGGAGCTGTTTTTT
CDR3 protein: CASSKDRPPDAGELFF
V gene: TRBV7-9
J gene: TRBJ2-2
D gene: TRBD1
clone size: NA

CDR3 DNA: TGTGCCAGCAGCTTAGGTGGACTAGCGGGAGGGTACGAGCAGTACTTC
CDR3 protein: CASSLGGLAGGYEQYF
V gene: TRBV7-2
J gene: TRBJ2-7
D gene: TRBD2
clone size: NA

CDR3 DNA: TGTGCCAGCAGCGGACGGACTAGCGGGAGAGGCAATGAGCAGTTCTTC
CDR3 protein: CASSGRTSGRGNEQFF
V gene: TRBV7-6
J gene: TRBJ2-1
D gene: TRBD2
clone size: NA

CDR3 DNA: TGTGCCACCAGCAGATCTGGGACAGTTGAATCCTACGAGCAGTACTTC
CDR3 protein: CATSRSGTVESYEQYF
V gene: TRBV15
J gene: TRBJ2-7
D gene: TRBD1
clone size: NA

CDR3 DNA: TGTGCCAGCAGTTTGGGCAGAAGCTCCTACGAGCAGTACTTC
CDR3 protein: CASSLGRSSYEQYF
V gene: TRBV27
J gene: TRBJ2-7
D gene: NA
clone size: NA

CDR3 DNA: TGTGCCAGCAGTACCCGGGACAGAGTAGGCTACGAGCAGTACTTC
CDR3 protein: CASSTRDRVGYEQYF
V gene: TRBV27
J gene: TRBJ2-7
D gene: TRBD1
clone size: NA

CDR3 DNA: TGTGCCAGCAGCTACGACGGCTACGAGCAGTACTTC
CDR3 protein: CASSYDGYEQYF
V gene: TRBV11-2
J gene: TRBJ2-7
D gene: NA
clone size: NA

CDR3 DNA: TGTGCCAGCAGCGTGAACGAGCGGGAGAGCTCCTACAATGAGCAGTTCTTC
CDR3 protein: CASSVNERESSYNEQFF
V gene: TRBV7-9
J gene: TRBJ2-1
D gene: TRBD2
clone size: once

CDR3 DNA: TGCGCCAGCAGCGGTGGATCCGGCTCCTCTGGAAACACCATATATTTT
CDR3 protein: CASSGGSGSSGNTIYF
V gene: TRBV5-1
J gene: TRBJ1-3
D gene: NA
clone size: NA

CDR3 DNA: TGTGCCAGCAGCTTGGGGCTAGCGGGAGGACGTTACGAGCAGTACTTC
CDR3 protein: CASSLGLAGGRYEQYF
V gene: TRBV7-9
J gene: TRBJ2-7
D gene: TRBD2
clone size: NA

CDR3 DNA: TGTGCCAGTGGGACTAGCGGTTCCTACGAGCAGTACTTC
CDR3 protein: CASGTSGSYEQYF
V gene: TRBV11-2
J gene: TRBJ2-7
D gene: TRBD2
clone size: NA

CDR3 DNA: TGTGCCAGCAGCTTAGACCTCTTCGAAACCGGGGAGCTGTTTTTT
CDR3 protein: CASSLDLFETGELFF
V gene: TRBV11-2
J gene: TRBJ2-2
D gene: NA
clone size: NA

CDR3 DNA: TGCAGCGTGAAGGCTAGCGGGACCTACAATGAGCAGTTCTTC
CDR3 protein: CSVKASGTYNEQFF
V gene: TRBV29-1
J gene: TRBJ2-1
D gene: TRBD2
clone size: NA